The 26 T cell receptor beta chains presented below share a single source sample, sequenced in a study of T cell responses to AZD1222 COVID-19 vaccine. TCRdb's copy holds only in-frame clones and misses some; the assay was immunoSEQ multiplex PCR. Of over 100,000 clones listed, 89% are singletons. The sample consisted of peripheral blood, taken on day 0 of AZD1222 vaccination. The receptors were gathered from an adult in good health.

CDR3 sequence (DNA): TGTGCCAGCAGTCAGGAAGACCGTGAAAAACTGTTTTTT. Its protein product is CASSQEDREKLFF. The chain combines TRBV2 with TRBJ1-4; no firm D call. The CDR3 has 13 amino acids. V dropped 5 bases and J dropped 7 bases, with 11 bases sitting between them. Germline loops: CDR1 SNHLY, CDR2 FYNNEI.

This clone was recorded once. This chain connects TRBV27 to TRBJ1-4, with D hard to call. Germline loops: CDR1 MNHEY, CDR2 SMNVEV (reference sequence). The CDR3 has 15 amino acids. V was trimmed by 1 base and J by 0 bases, leaving 6 bases between them. CDR3 DNA sequence: TGTGCCAGCAGTTTATTGAGGACAACTAATGAAAAACTGTTTTTT. Translated, it gives CASSLLRTTNEKLFF.

V usage is TRBV18 and J usage is TRBJ2-7; unclear D gene. The CDR3 spans 16 residues. Trimming stripped 2 bases from V and 1 base from J, with 15 bases between. Germline-derived CDR1 and CDR2 are KGHSH and LQKENI. In nucleotides, the CDR3 is TGTGCCAGCTCACCATTTTCTACTTATGGGTCCTACGAGCAGTACTTC. It translates to CASSPFSTYGSYEQYF.

This clone was seen once. The genes are TRBV7-6 and TRBJ2-7; maybe TRBD1 (7 bases). V lost 1 base and J lost 2, with 12 bases in between. The length of the CDR3 is 15 residues. Germline values: CDR1 SGHVS, CDR2 FNYEAQ. CDR3 nucleotide sequence: TGTGCCAGCAGCTTAGGACAGGGAGGCCCCTACGAGCAGTACTTC. As protein: CASSLGQGGPYEQYF.

The V gene is TRBV2, the J gene TRBJ2-5; no definite D call. Per germline, CDR1 SNHLY and CDR2 FYNNEI. The CDR3 extends over 11 amino acids. V was pared by 6 bases and J by 5 bases, with 7 bases between. The CDR3 coding sequence is TGTGCCAGCAGGGGGTTGGAGACCCAGTACTTC. It translates to CASRGLETQYF.

CDR3 amino acids: CASSLVSSTEAFF. CDR3 DNA: TGTGCCAGCAGCTTAGTTTCGAGCACTGAAGCTTTCTTT. The chain is built from TRBV7-9 and TRBJ1-1; no clear D. Germline CDR1 and CDR2: SEHNR and FQNEAQ (reference sequence). Trimming stripped 1 base from V and 4 bases from J, with 7 bases between. This CDR3 is built from 13 residues.

This chain links TRBV11-3 with TRBJ2-3, with 7 bases matching TRBD2. The CDR3 spans 17 residues. J gave up 3 bases and V 4 bases, and 13 bases lay outside the gene matches. The germline gives CDR1 SGHNT, CDR2 YENEEA. The CDR3 nucleotides read TGTGCCAGCAGCTCCCGGACTAGTGGGGGTCGGACAGATACGCAGTATTTT. It is translated as CASSSRTSGGRTDTQYF.

This chain links TRBV28 with TRBJ1-2, with D tentatively TRBD1 (5 bases). V was shortened by 2 bases and J by 6 bases, with 10 bases between the two germline ends. CDR1 MDHEN and CDR2 SYDVKM come from the germline V gene. The CDR3 contains 13 residues. The CDR3 protein is CASSLLRVNGYTF. For the CDR3, the DNA is TGTGCCAGCAGTTTACTCAGGGTTAATGGCTACACCTTC.

The V and J genes are TRBV19 and TRBJ2-7; unclear D gene. Germline assignment: CDR1 LNHDA and CDR2 SQIVND (reference sequence). CDR3 length equals 14 residues. The ends were cut back, 3 bases at V and 4 bases at J, with 13 bases in the middle. CDR3 in amino acids: CASSISENPYEQYF. CDR3 bases: TGTGCCAGTAGTATCTCCGAGAACCCTTACGAGCAGTACTTC.

The chain joins TRBV5-6 to TRBJ1-1; D is unclear. V was pared by 4 bases and J by 4 bases, with 5 bases between. This CDR3 has 11 residues. The germline V gene has CDR1 SGHDT and CDR2 YYEEEE. The CDR3 sequence is CASSLTTEAFF. As DNA, the CDR3 is TGTGCCAGCAGCCTAACCACTGAAGCTTTCTTT.

The V call is TRBV4-2, the J call TRBJ2-5; a possible D gene is TRBD2 (5 bases). Trimming left V 1 base short and J 0 bases short, with 9 bases between. Germline V gene lookup returns CDR1 LGHNA and CDR2 YNFKEQ. CDR3 length: 15 amino acids. For the CDR3, the DNA is TGTGCCAGCAGCCAAGGTTCTAGCTACCAAGAGACCCAGTACTTC. It codes for CASSQGSSYQETQYF.

The chain couples TRBV7-9 to TRBJ1-1; a possible D gene is TRBD1 (5 bases). Trimming pared 3 bases from V and 2 bases from J, leaving 7 bases between. This CDR3 comprises 13 residues. CDR1 and CDR2 (germline): SEHNR, FQNEAQ (reference sequence). The CDR3 here is CASSFQGNTEAFF. The CDR3 DNA is TGTGCCAGCAGCTTCCAGGGTAACACTGAAGCTTTCTTT.

The chain employs TRBV7-9 and TRBJ1-1, with 7 bases matching TRBD1. The CDR3 is 14 amino acids. Germline CDR1 is SEHNR and CDR2 is FQNEAQ (reference sequence). J gave up 3 bases and V 4 bases, and 5 bases lay outside the gene matches. In nucleotides, the CDR3 is TGTGCCAGCAGCTCGGCAGGGGGGTACACTGAAGCTTTCTTT. Amino acids: CASSSAGGYTEAFF.

The rearrangement links TRBV29-1 to TRBJ1-1; D is perhaps TRBD1 (5 bases). Germline CDR1 SQVTM, CDR2 ANQGSEA. This CDR3 region has 13 residues. V was shortened by 6 bases and J by 7 bases, with 18 bases between the two germline ends. The CDR3 region is CSVGTPGLDEAFF. CDR3 nucleotides: TGCAGCGTGGGGACGCCGGGTTTGGATGAAGCTTTCTTT.

The chain couples TRBV2 to TRBJ2-2; D remains unclear. The CDR3 loop spans 11 amino acids. Germline V gene data show CDR1 as SNHLY and CDR2 as FYNNEI. V was pared by 8 bases and J by 9 bases, with 10 bases between. For the CDR3, the DNA is TGTGCCAGCTTATACAGTTGGGAGCTGTTTTTT. The encoded protein is CASLYSWELFF.

The CDR3 DNA reads as TGTGCCAGCAGTGAAATCTTCAATGAGCAGTTCTTC. Translating gives CASSEIFNEQFF. The chain uses TRBV2 and TRBJ2-1; D ambiguous. V dropped 2 bases and J dropped 6 bases, with 5 bases sitting between them. The CDR3 runs 12 residues. Per the germline V gene, CDR1 is SNHLY and CDR2 is FYNNEI.

The chain is built from TRBV9 and TRBJ2-3; 7 bases fit TRBD2. Trimming at V came to 0 bases and at J to 1 base, leaving 2 bases not matched to a gene. From germline, CDR1 is SGDLS and CDR2 YYNGEE. This CDR3 is built from 15 residues. The CDR3, as DNA: TGTGCCAGCAGCGTAGCAAGCGGGGGCACAGATACGCAGTATTTT. This gives the protein CASSVASGGTDTQYF.

The chain uses TRBV7-9 and TRBJ2-1; 12 positions agree with TRBD2. The CDR3 covers 15 residues. Germline V CDR1 and CDR2: SEHNR, FQNEAQ (reference sequence). J gave up 9 bases and V 5 bases, and 8 bases lay outside the gene matches. CDR3 bases: TGTGCCAGCAGCCAACCCACTAGCGGGGGGTCTGAGCAGTTCTTC. As protein: CASSQPTSGGSEQFF.

This chain connects TRBV10-3 to TRBJ2-7, with D unclear. The CDR3 runs to 13 residues. The germline V gene encodes CDR1 ENHRY and CDR2 SYGVKD. V lost 4 bases and J lost 0, with 7 bases in between. The CDR3 nucleotides read TGTGCCATCAGTGGGGTTGCCTCCTACGAGCAGTACTTC. Translated: CAISGVASYEQYF.

The rearrangement joins TRBV29-1 to TRBJ1-3, with D unclear. Looked up from germline, CDR1 is SQVTM and CDR2 is ANQGSEA. The CDR3 length is 13 residues. The DNA for the CDR3 is TGCAGTGCGGTCCAATCCCTCGGAAACACCATATATTTT. It encodes CSAVQSLGNTIYF. Full variable domain (missing parts from reference TRBV29-1 and TRBJ1-3): SAVISQKPSRDICQRGTSLTIQCQVDSQVTMMFWYRQQPGQSLTLIATANQGSEATYESGFVIDKFPISRPNLTFSTLTVSNMSPEDSSIYLCSAVQSLGNTIYFGEGSWLTVV.

The chain links TRBV9 to TRBJ2-1; the D gene could be TRBD1 or TRBD2 (6 bases each). Per germline, CDR1 SGDLS and CDR2 YYNGEE. The CDR3 extends over 18 amino acids. V lost 2 bases and J 1 base, leaving 19 bases between the germline ends. CDR3 in DNA: TGTGCCAGCAGCGTCTGGTATACAGGGCTAGCGTCCTACAATGAGCAGTTCTTC. Its translation is CASSVWYTGLASYNEQFF. The full variable domain, with the rest looked up from reference TRBV9 and TRBJ2-1, is DSGVTQTPKHLITATGQRVTLRCSPRSGDLSVYWYQQSLDQGLQFLIQYYNGEERAKGNILERFSAQQFPDLHSELNLSSLELGDSALYFCASSVWYTGLASYNEQFFGPGTRLTVL.

The chain uses TRBV3-1 (or the pseudogene TRBV3-2) and TRBJ1-4; 10 nucleotides agree with TRBD1. Germline V gene sequence: CDR1 LGHDT, CDR2 YNNKEL (reference sequence). Unmatched junction bases numbered 10, after V lost 5 bases and J lost 13 bases. The CDR3 extends over 14 amino acids. In DNA, the CDR3 is TGTGCCAGCAGCTTGGACAGGGGGAGTGGAGTACTGTTTTTT. This sequence encodes CASSLDRGSGVLFF.

The rearrangement joins TRBV30 to TRBJ1-5; unclear D gene. Germline lookup yields CDR1 GTSNPN and CDR2 SVGIG (reference sequence). V was pared by 4 bases and J by 6 bases, with 10 bases between. This CDR3 comprises 12 residues. CDR3 coding DNA: TGTGCCTGGAATGTGGACGGTCAGCCCCAGCATTTT. It yields the protein CAWNVDGQPQHF.

The chain couples TRBV6-5 to TRBJ1-2; D unclear. Trimming cost V 0 bases and J 4 bases, with 6 bases left between them. CDR3 length equals 13 residues. CDR1 MNHEY and CDR2 SVGAGI come from the germline V gene. As DNA, the CDR3 is TGTGCCAGCAGTTACTCGAGAACCTATGGCTACACCTTC. Amino acids: CASSYSRTYGYTF.

J is TRBJ1-5 and V is TRBV9; 7 bases map to TRBD1. This CDR3 has 14 residues. V lost 0 bases to trimming and J lost 6 bases; unmatched junction nucleotides: 3. Per the germline V gene, CDR1 is SGDLS and CDR2 is YYNGEE. The CDR3 reads CASSVGGGSQPQHF. The CDR3 DNA reads as TGTGCCAGCAGCGTAGGAGGGGGCTCTCAGCCCCAGCATTTT.

The rearrangement joins TRBV3-1 (or the pseudogene TRBV3-2) to TRBJ1-5; TRBD1 might be the D (5 bases). Germline CDR1 is LGHDT and CDR2 is YNNKEL (reference sequence). The CDR3 spans 13 residues. V was cut by 0 bases and J by 11 bases, with 11 bases left in between. The CDR3 reads CASSQEGAGTQHF. The CDR3 DNA reads TGTGCCAGCAGCCAAGAAGGGGCCGGGACCCAGCATTTT.